The 5 T cell receptor beta chains below come from one sample, sequenced in a study of cytomegalovirus exposure and HLA in healthy donors (dated by TCRdb to about 2017). The method was the immunoSEQ multiplex PCR assay. For the multiplex PCR, a mixture combining 60 forward primers for TCR Vbeta segments and 13 reverse primers for TCR Jbeta segments was used. Drawn from immuneACCESS, this table holds only the in-frame rearrangements with V and J called that TCRdb kept. Clones are partly lost; checked studies trace under half to an unresolved V gene and leave the rest unexplained. This sample has around 170,000 clones in its table, and more than 60% of those were observed once. Clones ranked in the top ten supply around 3.2% of the sample. The sample was PBMCs. The receptors here all came from a woman aged 45-65 years in good health and CMV-seropositive.

The V gene is TRBV19, the J gene TRBJ1-1, with TRBD1 as a possible D gene (6 bases). CDR1 LNHDA and CDR2 SQIVND come from the germline V gene (reference sequence). The CDR3 length is 14 residues. V gave up 5 bases and J gave up 4 bases, with 14 bases separating them. In DNA form, the CDR3 reads TGTGCCAGTAGTCCGACAGTCAGGGGCACTGAAGCTTTCTTT. Its translation is CASSPTVRGTEAFF. The full variable domain, in which reference TRBV19 and TRBJ1-1 provide the parts outside the CDR3, is DGGITQSPKYLFRKEGQNVTLSCEQNLNHDAMYWYRQDPGQGLRLIYYSQIVNDFQKGDIAEGYSVSREKKESFPLTVTSAQKNPTAFYLCASSPTVRGTEAFFGQGTRLTVV.

The V call is TRBV7-8, the J call TRBJ2-1; 12 bases are a match to TRBD2. CDR1 and CDR2 from the germline V gene are SGHVS and FQNEAQ. V trimming: 5 bases; J trimming: 10 bases; junction bases outside the gene matches: 3. The CDR3 is made up of 13 amino acids. CDR3 sequence (DNA): TGTGCCAGCAGCACTGGACTAGCGGGGGAGCAGTTCTTC. Translation: CASSTGLAGEQFF.

In its sample, this clone was seen once. V and J are TRBV18 and TRBJ2-3; 8 nucleotides align to TRBD1. There are 16 residues in the CDR3. J was trimmed by 3 bases and V by 6 bases; bases with no gene match: 11. CDR1 KGHSH and CDR2 LQKENI come from the germline V gene. CDR3 region: CASSDDRGALTDTQYF. CDR3 in DNA: TGTGCCAGCTCCGATGACAGGGGCGCTTTGACAGATACGCAGTATTTT.

The rearrangement joins TRBV9 to TRBJ1-2; D gene uncertain. The CDR3 totals 13 residues. Germline values: CDR1 SGDLS, CDR2 YYNGEE. V was shortened by 3 bases and J by 4 bases, with 10 bases between the two germline ends. The CDR3 loop is CASSGAEFYGYTF. The CDR3 nucleotides are TGTGCCAGCAGCGGAGCGGAATTCTATGGCTACACCTTC.

The chain uses TRBV2 and TRBJ2-3, with a tentative D call TRBD2 (5 bases). This CDR3 is built from 13 residues. Looked up from germline, CDR1 is SNHLY and CDR2 is FYNNEI. V shed 10 bases and J shed 4 bases, with 15 bases lying between them. Written as DNA, the CDR3 is TGTGCCACCCAAAGGACGGAGGCAGATACGCAGTATTTT. This sequence encodes CATQRTEADTQYF.